This T cell receptor beta chain was identified during a study of Ad26.COV2.S vaccination and SARS-CoV-2 variants (dated by TCRdb to the early 2020s). Looking at the study overall: Vaccine-arm donors were drawn from COV1001, a multicentre, randomized, double-blind, placebo-controlled phase I-IIa trial of Ad26.COV2.S in healthy adults. Participants in the trial were split at random into five groups of five each, receiving low-dose or high-dose Ad26.COV2.S once or twice, or else placebo on both occasions. Throughout the experiments and outcome assessment, investigators stayed blinded to trial group allocation. Dosing of Ad26.COV2.S was intramuscular, at either 5x10^10 or 1x10^11 viral particles, delivered as one shot or as two shots spaced 56 days apart. TCRbeta repertoire sequencing was used to assess the specificity and breadth of SARS-CoV-2-reactive T cell receptors after Ad26.COV2.S vaccination. The TCR-sequenced set comprised around 30 samples: some 19 Ad26.COV2.S vaccine recipients, 5 placebo recipients and 8 SARS-CoV-2 convalescent individuals. Results and caveats for the whole study, not just this receptor: The authors noted that total T cell responses may have been underestimated by the TCR breadth and depth analyses. The study was not powered for comparison of responses between vaccine doses or regimens. Ad26.COV2.S recipients had higher spike-specific TCR breadth than placebo recipients (P = 0.0014). Vaccine and placebo recipients had similar non-spike TCR breadth, a finding consistent with the vaccine containing only spike. Substantial breadth of spike-specific CD8+ and CD4+ T cell responses was reported after vaccination.

TCRbeta CDR3 regions were sequenced with the immunoSEQ Assay. After extraction, genomic DNA underwent amplification by bias-controlled multiplex PCR, followed by high-throughput sequencing. The authors processed their data as follows. Collapsing and filtering of sequences were performed to quantify the absolute abundance of each unique TCRbeta CDR3 region. T cell fraction was estimated by normalizing TCRbeta template counts to usable DNA, which was measured by amplifying reference genes present in all nucleated cells. Repertoire TCRs were annotated as SARS-CoV-2-specific when V gene, CDR3 amino acid sequence and J gene were exactly matched to a known reactive TCR set. The reference SARS-CoV-2 TCR set came from MIRA and was filtered for enrichment in COVID-19-positive ImmuneCODE repertoires, removing public or cross-reactive TCRs. Based on the MIRA antigens, annotated TCRs were further analysed at the level of specific ORF or position within ORF. Breadth was defined as annotated unique rearrangements over total unique productive rearrangements; depth was the summed frequency of those rearrangements. TCR breadth was compared between groups using two-sided Wilcoxon rank-sum tests. TCRdb took this table from immuneACCESS and kept in-frame rearrangements with V and J called. Such tables lack part of the clones; where checked against another copy, unresolved V genes explain under half of the gap, and the rest is unexplained. V and J calls and clone size follow that table, whereas D and trimming were derived from the DNA. Recorded for this sample are approximately 240,000 clones; 70% to 90% of them occurred a single time. The ten most abundant clones make up about 10% of the sample.

As to this clone: This receptor's antigen is unknown. Base qualities are not at hand, and no much larger clone is one base apart.

The CDR3 measures 15 amino acids from cysteine to phenylalanine. The sequence is cut down to CDR3 DNA, 45 bases in frame from base 1. Germline trimming: 3 bases from V, 3 bases from J; junction bases outside gene matches: 5. CDR1 is given as SGHRS and CDR2 as YFSETQ, both from the germline V gene. This sample's treatment or condition label indicates: 15 to 20 received Ad26.COV2.S at low or high dose, single or two shots; 5 received placebo; per-sample allocation not given. For vaccine and placebo recipients, repertoires were sequenced using samples collected on day 63 after the first injection. Between 29 July and 7 August 2020, Cohort 1b enrolled some 25 adults aged 18-55 years at one site in Boston, USA. As a vaccine, Ad26.COV2.S was a replication-incompetent adenovirus type 26 vector that expressed a prefusion-stabilized SARS-CoV-2 spike protein derived from the original Wuhan strain.

Rearrangement joined TRBV5-1 to TRBJ2-1; the central 8 bases match TRBD1. The receptor was isolated from a person aged 18-60 years who received the Ad26.COV2.S COVID-19 vaccine or a placebo. This specimen was peripheral blood, taken in a trial of Ad26.COV2.S vaccine versus placebo. The CDR3 sequence is CASSYDRGFYNEQFF. The DNA sequence follows: TGCGCCAGCAGCTACGACAGGGGATTCTACAATGAGCAGTTCTTC.